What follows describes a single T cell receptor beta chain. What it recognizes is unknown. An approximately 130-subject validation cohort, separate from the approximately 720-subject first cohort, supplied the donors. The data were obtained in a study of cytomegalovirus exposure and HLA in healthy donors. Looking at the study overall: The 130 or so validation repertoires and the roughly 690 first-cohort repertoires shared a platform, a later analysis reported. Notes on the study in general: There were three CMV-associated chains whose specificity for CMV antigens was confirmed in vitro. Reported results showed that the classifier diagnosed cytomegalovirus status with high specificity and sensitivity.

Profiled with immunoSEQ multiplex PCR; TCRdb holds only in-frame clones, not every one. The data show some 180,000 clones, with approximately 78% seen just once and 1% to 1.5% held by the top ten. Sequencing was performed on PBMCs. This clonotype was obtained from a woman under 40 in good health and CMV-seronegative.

The CDR3 nucleotides read TGTGCCAGCAGCTTAGCGGCAGGGGACAATCAGCCCCAGCATTTT. Its translation is CASSLAAGDNQPQHF. The gene calls are TRBV7-9 and TRBJ1-5; a possible D gene is TRBD1 (6 bases). This CDR3 has 15 amino acids. Trimming took 0 bases from V and 3 from J, leaving 9 bases between them. Germline V lookup: CDR1 SEHNR, CDR2 FQNEAQ (reference sequence).